The rows below give T cell receptor beta chains drawn from one sample of a study of post-analysis software for immune sequencing data. TCRdb ran MiXCR on the PCR reads and lists one entry per CDR3 protein. The table records roughly 410,000 distinct CDR3 sequences, roughly 30% of them present only once. Source material: blood. The receptors originated from a girl under 18 with multiple sclerosis. Both conserved end residues are part of each CDR3. The D gene is left open where the match is weak. Clone size is shown for a subset of rows, as once, few, many or a class of expanded clone.

V,size,D,J,DNA,CDR3
TRBV9,NA,TRBD2,TRBJ2-5,TGTGCCGGCAGCCCGGGACTAGCGGGAGCAATTGAAGAGACCCAGTACTTC,CAGSPGLAGAIEETQYF
TRBV7-6,NA,NA,TRBJ2-1,TGTGCCAGCAGCTTAGGAAAATACAATGAGCAGTTCTTC,CASSLGKYNEQFF
TRBV12-3/TRBV12-4,NA,TRBD2,TRBJ2-3,TGTGCCAGCAGCAGAGGACTAGCGGGACCAGATGCGCAGTATTTT,CASSRGLAGPDAQYF
TRBV5-1,NA,NA,TRBJ2-7,TGCGCCAGCAGCTTGGAGGGCTACGAGCAGAACTTC,CASSLEGYEQNF
TRBV30,NA,NA,TRBJ2-7,TGTGCCTGGACTCCGGAGGGGGCGGGCTACGAGCAGTACTTC,CAWTPEGAGYEQYF
TRBV29-1,NA,TRBD2,TRBJ2-3,TGCAGCGTTGAACTAGCGGGGAGCACAGATACGCAGTATTTT,CSVELAGSTDTQYF
TRBV3-1,NA,TRBD2,TRBJ2-3,TGTGCCAGCAGCAACCCGCCGACTAGCGGGGTAACAGATACGCAGTATTTT,CASSNPPTSGVTDTQYF
TRBV14,NA,NA,TRBJ2-7,TGTGCCAGCAGCCCCCTTAATTACGAGCAGTACTTC,CASSPLNYEQYF
TRBV12-3/TRBV12-4,NA,NA,TRBJ1-5,TGTGCCAGCAGTTCCCCGCTTCAGCCCCAGCATTTT,CASSSPLQPQHF
TRBV24-1,NA,NA,TRBJ2-1,TGTGCCACCAGTGAGGGCTACAATGAGCAGTTCTTC,CATSEGYNEQFF
TRBV5-6,NA,NA,TRBJ2-7,TGTGCCAGCAGCTTACTTGGGGGCCGGAGCTCCTACGAGCAGTACTTC,CASSLLGGRSSYEQYF
TRBV12-3/TRBV12-4,NA,TRBD2,TRBJ2-2,TGTGCCAGCAGCCTACTAGCGGGGCCATCGAACACCGGGGAGCTGTTTTTT,CASSLLAGPSNTGELFF
TRBV5-4,NA,NA,TRBJ2-5,TGTGCCAGCAGCTTGTTTGTGGCCCAAGAGACCCAGTACTTC,CASSLFVAQETQYF
TRBV4-3,NA,TRBD1,TRBJ2-1,TGCGCCAGCAGCCAAGATTTCTGGGGACAGGGGAAGAATGAGCAGTTCTTC,CASSQDFWGQGKNEQFF
TRBV6-6,NA,NA,TRBJ1-5,TGTGCCAGCAGTCCCCCGCGGGGTACGAGCAATCAGCCCCAGCATTTT,CASSPPRGTSNQPQHF
TRBV7-9,NA,TRBD2,TRBJ2-1,TGTGTCAGCAGCCCCCCGGGGGGGGCTAGCCTGATATACAATAAGCAGTTCTTC,CVSSPPGGASLIYNKQFF
TRBV6-1,few,TRBD2,TRBJ2-3,TGTGCCAGCAGGGGGGGTAGCGGGGGGCTACGCGCAGATACGCAGTATTTT,CASRGGSGGLRADTQYF
TRBV6-6,few,NA,TRBJ2-5,TGTGCCAGCAGTCTCGACAGAGTAGAGACCCAGTACTTC,CASSLDRVETQYF
TRBV27,NA,NA,TRBJ2-3,TGTGCCAGCAGTCGCCGGGAATACAAAATAACAGATACGCAGTATTTT,CASSRREYKITDTQYF
TRBV5-6,NA,NA,TRBJ2-5,TGTGCCAGCAGCTGGCCCGCCCCCGGAGAGACCCAGTACTTC,CASSWPAPGETQYF
TRBV6-5,few,TRBD2,TRBJ2-5,TGTGCCAGCAGTTACTCCCGAGGTAGCGGGGAAGAGACCCAGTACTTC,CASSYSRGSGEETQYF
TRBV5-1,NA,TRBD1,TRBJ2-5,TGCGCCAGCAGCCTTTGGGACAGGGGGCAAGAGACCCAGTACTTC,CASSLWDRGQETQYF
TRBV7-9,NA,NA,TRBJ2-5,TGTGCCAGCAGCTTCGGCGACTCCGGGACAGCGGGGGAGACCCAGTACTTC,CASSFGDSGTAGETQYF
TRBV12-3/TRBV12-4,few,TRBD2,TRBJ2-5,TGTGCCAGCAGTCCCCGTGTTCGGGGGGAGGAGACCCAGTACTTC,CASSPRVRGEETQYF
TRBV29-1,few,TRBD1,TRBJ2-1,TGCAGCGTTGATATCCGGGACAGGGGAGTTGAGCAGTTCTTC,CSVDIRDRGVEQFF
TRBV4-1,NA,NA,TRBJ1-1,TGCGCCAGCAGCCAAGTTTTGACAGTTTTGGACACTGAAGCTTTCTTT,CASSQVLTVLDTEAFF